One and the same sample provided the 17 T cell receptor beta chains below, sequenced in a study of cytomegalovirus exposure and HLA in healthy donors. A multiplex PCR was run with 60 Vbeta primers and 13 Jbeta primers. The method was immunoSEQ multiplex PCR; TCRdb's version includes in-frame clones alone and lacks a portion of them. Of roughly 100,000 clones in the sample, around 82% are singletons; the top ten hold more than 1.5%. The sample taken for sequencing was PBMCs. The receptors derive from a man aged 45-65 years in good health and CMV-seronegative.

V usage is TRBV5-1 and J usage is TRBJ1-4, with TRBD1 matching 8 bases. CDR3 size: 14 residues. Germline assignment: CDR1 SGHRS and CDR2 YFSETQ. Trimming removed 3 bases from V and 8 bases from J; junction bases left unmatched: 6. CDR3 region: CASSWTGNEEKLFF. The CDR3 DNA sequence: TGCGCCAGCAGCTGGACAGGGAACGAAGAAAAACTGTTTTTT.

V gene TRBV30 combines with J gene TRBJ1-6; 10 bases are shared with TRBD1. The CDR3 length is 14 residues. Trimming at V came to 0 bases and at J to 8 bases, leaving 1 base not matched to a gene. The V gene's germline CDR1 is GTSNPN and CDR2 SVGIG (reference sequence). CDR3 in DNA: TGTGCCTGGAGTGTAGGGACAGGGGATTCACCCCTCCACTTT. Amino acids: CAWSVGTGDSPLHF. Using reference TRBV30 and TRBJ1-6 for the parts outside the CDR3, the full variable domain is SQTIHQWPATLVQPVGSPLSLECTVEGTSNPNLYWYRQAAGRGLQLLFYSVGIGQISSEVPQNLSASRPQDRQFILSSKKLLLSDSGFYLCAWSVGTGDSPLHFGNGTRLTVT.

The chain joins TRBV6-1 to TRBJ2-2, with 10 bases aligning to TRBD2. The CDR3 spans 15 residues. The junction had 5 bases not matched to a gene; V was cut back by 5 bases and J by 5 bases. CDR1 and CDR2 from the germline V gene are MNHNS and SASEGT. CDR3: CASSPPLAGTGELFF. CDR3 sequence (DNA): TGTGCCAGCAGTCCCCCACTAGCGGGGACCGGGGAGCTGTTTTTT.

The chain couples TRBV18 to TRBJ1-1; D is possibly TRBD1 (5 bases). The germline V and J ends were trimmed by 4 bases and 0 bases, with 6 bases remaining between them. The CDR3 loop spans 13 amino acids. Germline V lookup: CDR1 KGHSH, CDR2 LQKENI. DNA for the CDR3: TGTGCCAGCTCACGACAGATGAACACTGAAGCTTTCTTT. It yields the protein CASSRQMNTEAFF.

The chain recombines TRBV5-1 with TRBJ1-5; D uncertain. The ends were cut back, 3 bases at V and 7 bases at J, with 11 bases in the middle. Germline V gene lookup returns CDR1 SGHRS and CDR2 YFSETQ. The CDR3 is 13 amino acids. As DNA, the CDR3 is TGCGCCAGCAGCTCCGCGGTTGGGCAGCCCCAGCATTTT. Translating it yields CASSSAVGQPQHF.

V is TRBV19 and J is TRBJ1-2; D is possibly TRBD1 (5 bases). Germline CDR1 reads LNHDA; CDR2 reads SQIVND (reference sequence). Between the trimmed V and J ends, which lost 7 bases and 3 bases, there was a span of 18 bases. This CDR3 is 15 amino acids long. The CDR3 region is CASIPPGLSYYGYTF. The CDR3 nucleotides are TGTGCCAGTATCCCACCGGGACTAAGTTACTATGGCTACACCTTC.

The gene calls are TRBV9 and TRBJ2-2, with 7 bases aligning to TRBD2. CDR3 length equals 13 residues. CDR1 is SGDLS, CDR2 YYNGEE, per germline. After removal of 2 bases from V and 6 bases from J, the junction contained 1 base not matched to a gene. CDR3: CASSVGGAGELFF. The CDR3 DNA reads TGTGCCAGCAGCGTGGGGGGGGCCGGGGAGCTGTTTTTT.

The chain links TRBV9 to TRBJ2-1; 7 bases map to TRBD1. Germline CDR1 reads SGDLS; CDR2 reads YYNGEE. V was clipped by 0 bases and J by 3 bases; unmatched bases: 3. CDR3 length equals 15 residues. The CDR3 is CASSVEGAVYNEQFF. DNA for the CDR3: TGTGCCAGCAGCGTAGAGGGGGCCGTCTACAATGAGCAGTTCTTC.

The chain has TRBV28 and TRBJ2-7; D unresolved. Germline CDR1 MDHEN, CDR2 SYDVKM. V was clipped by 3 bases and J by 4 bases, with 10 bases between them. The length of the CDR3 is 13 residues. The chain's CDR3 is CASSFRPSYEQYF. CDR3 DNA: TGTGCCAGCAGTTTCCGTCCCTCTTACGAGCAGTACTTC.

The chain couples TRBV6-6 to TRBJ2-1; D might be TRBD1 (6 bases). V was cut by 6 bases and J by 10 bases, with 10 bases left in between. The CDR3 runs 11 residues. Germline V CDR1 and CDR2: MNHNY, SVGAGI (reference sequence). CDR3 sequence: CASSSTGEQFF. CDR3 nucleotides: TGTGCCAGCAGCTCCACAGGGGAGCAGTTCTTC.

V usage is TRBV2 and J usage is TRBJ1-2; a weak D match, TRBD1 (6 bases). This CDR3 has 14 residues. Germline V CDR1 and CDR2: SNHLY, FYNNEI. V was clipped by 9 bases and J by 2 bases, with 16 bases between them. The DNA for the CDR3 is TGTGCCAGTTTACAGGGAACAGCGAACTATGGCTACACCTTC. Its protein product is CASLQGTANYGYTF.

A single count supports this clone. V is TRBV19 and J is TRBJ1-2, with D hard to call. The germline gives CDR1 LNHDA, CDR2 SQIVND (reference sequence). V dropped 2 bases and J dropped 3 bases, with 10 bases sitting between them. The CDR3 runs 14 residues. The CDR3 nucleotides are TGTGCCAGTAGTATAAAGAGGGCCGACTATGGCTACACCTTC. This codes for CASSIKRADYGYTF.

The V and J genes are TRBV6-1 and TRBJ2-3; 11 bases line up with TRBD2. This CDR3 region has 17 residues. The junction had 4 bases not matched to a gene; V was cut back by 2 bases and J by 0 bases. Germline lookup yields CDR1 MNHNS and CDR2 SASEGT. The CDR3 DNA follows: TGTGCCAGCAGTGAACAGGGACTAGCGGCGAGCACAGATACGCAGTATTTT. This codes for CASSEQGLAASTDTQYF.

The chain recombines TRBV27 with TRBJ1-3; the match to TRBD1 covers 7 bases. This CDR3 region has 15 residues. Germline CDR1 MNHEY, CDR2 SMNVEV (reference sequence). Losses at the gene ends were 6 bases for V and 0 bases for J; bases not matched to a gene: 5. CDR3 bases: TGTGCCAGCAGCCGACAGGGTATCTCTGGAAACACCATATATTTT. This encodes CASSRQGISGNTIYF.

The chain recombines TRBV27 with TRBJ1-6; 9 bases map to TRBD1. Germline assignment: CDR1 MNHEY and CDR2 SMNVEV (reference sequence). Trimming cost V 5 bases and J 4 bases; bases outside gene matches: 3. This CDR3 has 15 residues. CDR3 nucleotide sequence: TGTGCCAGCAGTCCACAGGGGGCTTATAATTCACCCCTCCACTTT. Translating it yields CASSPQGAYNSPLHF.

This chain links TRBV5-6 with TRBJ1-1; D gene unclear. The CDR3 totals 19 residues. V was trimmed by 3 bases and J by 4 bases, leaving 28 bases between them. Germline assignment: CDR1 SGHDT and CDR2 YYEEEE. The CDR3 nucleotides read TGTGCCAGCAGCTATTATAGCGGAGGAAGGAGCAGGCATAGCACTGAAGCTTTCTTT. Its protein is CASSYYSGGRSRHSTEAFF.

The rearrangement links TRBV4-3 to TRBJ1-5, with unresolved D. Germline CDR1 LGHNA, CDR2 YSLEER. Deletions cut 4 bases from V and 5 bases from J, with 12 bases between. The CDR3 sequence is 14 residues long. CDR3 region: CASSLRVGDQPQHF. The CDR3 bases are TGCGCCAGCAGCCTTAGAGTGGGAGATCAGCCCCAGCATTTT.